The sequence of this TCR beta chain was determined in a study of cytomegalovirus exposure and HLA in healthy donors. Both 60 Vbeta primers and 13 Jbeta primers went into the PCR. Measured with immunoSEQ multiplex PCR; TCRdb has only the in-frame clones, and not every one. Altogether roughly 140,000 clones are present, 50% to 75% being singletons, with the ten largest covering about 2.9%. This CDR3 has 17 residues. Germline V gives CDR1 SGDLS, CDR2 YYNGEE. The V gene lost 0 bases and the J gene lost 1 base, with 14 bases spanning the gap. The specimen sequenced was PBMCs. The receptor comes from a woman in her 30s in good health and CMV-seropositive. The chain recombines TRBV9 with TRBJ2-4; weak D call: TRBD2 (5 bases). Written as DNA, the CDR3 is TGTGCCAGCAGCGTAGAAGGGAGCCCTATGGCCAAAAACATTCAGTACTTC. Translating it yields CASSVEGSPMAKNIQYF.